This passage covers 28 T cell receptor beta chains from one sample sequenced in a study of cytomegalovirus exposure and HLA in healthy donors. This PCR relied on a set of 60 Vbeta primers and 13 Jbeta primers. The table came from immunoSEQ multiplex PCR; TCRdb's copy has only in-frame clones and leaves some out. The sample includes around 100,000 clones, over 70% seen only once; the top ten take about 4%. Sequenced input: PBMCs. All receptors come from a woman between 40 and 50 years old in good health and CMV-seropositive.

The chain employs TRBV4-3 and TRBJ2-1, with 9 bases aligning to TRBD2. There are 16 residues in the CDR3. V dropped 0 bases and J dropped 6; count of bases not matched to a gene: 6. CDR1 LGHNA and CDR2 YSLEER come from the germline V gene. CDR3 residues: CASSQDRTSAGNEQFF. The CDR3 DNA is TGCGCCAGCAGCCAAGATCGGACTAGCGCGGGCAATGAGCAGTTCTTC.

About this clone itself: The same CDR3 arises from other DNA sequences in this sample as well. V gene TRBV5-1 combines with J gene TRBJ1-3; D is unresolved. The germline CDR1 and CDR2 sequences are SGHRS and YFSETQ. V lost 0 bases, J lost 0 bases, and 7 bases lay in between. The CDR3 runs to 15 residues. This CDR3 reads CASSLGRSSGNTIYF. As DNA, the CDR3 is TGCGCCAGCAGCTTGGGCCGGAGCTCTGGAAACACCATATATTTT.

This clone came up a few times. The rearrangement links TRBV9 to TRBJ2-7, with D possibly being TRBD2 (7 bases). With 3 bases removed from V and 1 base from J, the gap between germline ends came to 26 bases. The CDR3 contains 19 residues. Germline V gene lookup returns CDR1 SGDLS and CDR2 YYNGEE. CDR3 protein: CASSEGGGGRGPSSYEQYF. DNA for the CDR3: TGTGCCAGCAGCGAGGGGGGGGGAGGAAGAGGTCCCTCATCCTACGAGCAGTACTTC.

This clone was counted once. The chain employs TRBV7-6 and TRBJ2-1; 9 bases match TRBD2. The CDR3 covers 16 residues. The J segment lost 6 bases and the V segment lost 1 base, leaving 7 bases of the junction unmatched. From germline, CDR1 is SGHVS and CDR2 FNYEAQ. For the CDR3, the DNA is TGTGCCAGCAGCTTAGTGGGGACTAGCATCGGCAATGAGCAGTTCTTC. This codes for CASSLVGTSIGNEQFF.

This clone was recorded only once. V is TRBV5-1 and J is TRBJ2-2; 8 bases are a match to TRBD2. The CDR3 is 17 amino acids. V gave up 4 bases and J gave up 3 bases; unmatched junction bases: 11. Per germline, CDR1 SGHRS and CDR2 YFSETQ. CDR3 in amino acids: CASSAGGPGLDTGELFF. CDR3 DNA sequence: TGCGCCAGCAGCGCCGGTGGACCGGGACTAGACACCGGGGAGCTGTTTTTT.

The CDR3: CASSYQGRFYEQYF. In DNA form, the CDR3 reads TGTGCCAGCAGTTACCAGGGCAGGTTCTACGAGCAGTACTTC. The chain joins TRBV6-5 to TRBJ2-7, with D perhaps TRBD1 (5 bases). Trimming took 2 bases from V and 3 from J, leaving 11 bases between them. The CDR3 loop spans 14 amino acids. The V gene's germline CDR1 is MNHEY and CDR2 SVGAGI.

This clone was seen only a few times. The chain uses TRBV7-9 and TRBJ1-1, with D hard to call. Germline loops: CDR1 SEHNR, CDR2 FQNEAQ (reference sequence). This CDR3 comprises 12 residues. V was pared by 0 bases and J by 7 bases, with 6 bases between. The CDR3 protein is CASSLAADEAFF. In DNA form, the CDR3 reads TGTGCCAGCAGCTTAGCAGCGGATGAAGCTTTCTTT.

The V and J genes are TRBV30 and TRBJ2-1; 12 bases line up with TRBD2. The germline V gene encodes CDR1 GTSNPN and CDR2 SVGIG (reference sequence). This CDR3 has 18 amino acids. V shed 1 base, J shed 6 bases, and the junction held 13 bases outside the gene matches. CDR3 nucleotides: TGTGCCTGGAGTGGTCAGCTGCAGCTAGCGGGGGGGCCCAATGAGCAGTTCTTC. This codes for CAWSGQLQLAGGPNEQFF.

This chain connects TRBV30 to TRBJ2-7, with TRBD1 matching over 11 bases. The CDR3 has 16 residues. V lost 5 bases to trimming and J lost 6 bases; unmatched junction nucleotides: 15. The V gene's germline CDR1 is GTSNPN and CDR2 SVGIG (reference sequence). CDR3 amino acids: CAWRTTGTGGWLEQYF. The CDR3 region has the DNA TGTGCCTGGCGAACCACCGGGACAGGGGGGTGGCTCGAGCAGTACTTC.

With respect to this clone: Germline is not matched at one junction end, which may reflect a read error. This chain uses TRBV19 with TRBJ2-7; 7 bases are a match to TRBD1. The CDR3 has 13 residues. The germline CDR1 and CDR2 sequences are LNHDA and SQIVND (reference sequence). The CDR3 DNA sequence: TGCGCTTCCGACAGGGACAATCTCTACGAGCAGTACTTC. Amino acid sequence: CASDRDNLYEQYF.

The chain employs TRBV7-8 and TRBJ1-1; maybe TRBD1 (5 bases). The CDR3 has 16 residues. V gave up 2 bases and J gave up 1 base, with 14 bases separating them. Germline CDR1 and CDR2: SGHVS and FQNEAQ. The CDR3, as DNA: TGTGCCAGCAGCTTATTGGGGTATAGGGGGAACACTGAAGCTTTCTTT. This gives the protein CASSLLGYRGNTEAFF.

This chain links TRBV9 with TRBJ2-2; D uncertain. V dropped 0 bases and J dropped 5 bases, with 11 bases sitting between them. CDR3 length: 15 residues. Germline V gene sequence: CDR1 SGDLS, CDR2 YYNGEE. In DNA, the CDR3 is TGTGCCAGCAGCGTAGGTGATAGAGGAACCGGGGAGCTGTTTTTT. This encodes CASSVGDRGTGELFF.

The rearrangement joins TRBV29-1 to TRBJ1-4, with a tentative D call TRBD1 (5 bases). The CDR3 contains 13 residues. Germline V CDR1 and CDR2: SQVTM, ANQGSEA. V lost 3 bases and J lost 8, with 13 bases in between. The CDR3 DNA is TGCAGCGTTGATACCGGGGGAAGCGAAAAACTGTTTTTT. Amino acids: CSVDTGGSEKLFF.

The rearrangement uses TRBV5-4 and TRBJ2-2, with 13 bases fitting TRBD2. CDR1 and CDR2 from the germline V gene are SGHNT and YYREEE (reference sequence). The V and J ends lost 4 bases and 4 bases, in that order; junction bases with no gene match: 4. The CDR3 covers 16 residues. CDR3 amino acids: CASSPTSGRATGELFF. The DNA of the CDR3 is TGTGCCAGCAGCCCTACTAGCGGGAGGGCCACCGGGGAGCTGTTTTTT. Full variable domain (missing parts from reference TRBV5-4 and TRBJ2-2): ETGVTQSPTHLIKTRGQQVTLRCSSQSGHNTVSWYQQALGQGPQFIFQYYREEENGRGNFPPRFSGLQFPNYSSELNVNALELDDSALYLCASSPTSGRATGELFFGEGSRLTVL.

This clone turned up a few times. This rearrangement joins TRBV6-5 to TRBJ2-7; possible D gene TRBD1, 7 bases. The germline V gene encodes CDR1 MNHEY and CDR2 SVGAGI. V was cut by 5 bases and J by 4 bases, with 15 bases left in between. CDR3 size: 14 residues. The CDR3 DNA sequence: TGTGCCAGCAGTGGCGCAGGGGGGAAGTACGAGCAGTACTTC. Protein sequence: CASSGAGGKYEQYF.

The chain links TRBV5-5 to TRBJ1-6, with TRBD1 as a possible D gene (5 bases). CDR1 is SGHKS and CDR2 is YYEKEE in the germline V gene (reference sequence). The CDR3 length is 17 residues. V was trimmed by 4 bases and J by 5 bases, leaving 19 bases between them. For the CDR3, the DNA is TGTGCCAGCAGCCCTCCCCCGGTGCAGGGTAATAATTCACCCCTCCACTTT. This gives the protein CASSPPPVQGNNSPLHF.

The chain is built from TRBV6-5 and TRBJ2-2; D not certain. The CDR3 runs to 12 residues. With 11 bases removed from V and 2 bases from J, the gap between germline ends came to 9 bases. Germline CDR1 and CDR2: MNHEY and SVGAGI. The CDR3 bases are TGTGCCTGTCAGGTTAACACCGGGGAGCTGTTTTTT. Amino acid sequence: CACQVNTGELFF.

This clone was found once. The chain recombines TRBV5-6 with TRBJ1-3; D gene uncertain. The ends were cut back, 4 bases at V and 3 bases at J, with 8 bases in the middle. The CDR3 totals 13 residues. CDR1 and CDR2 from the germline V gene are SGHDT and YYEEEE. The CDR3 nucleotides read TGTGCCAGCAGCCTGGCGCGTGGAAACACCATATATTTT. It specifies CASSLARGNTIYF. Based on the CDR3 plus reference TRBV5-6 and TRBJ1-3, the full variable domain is DAGVTQSPTHLIKTRGQQVTLRCSPKSGHDTVSWYQQALGQGPQFIFQYYEEEERQRGNFPDRFSGHQFPNYSSELNVNALLLGDSALYLCASSLARGNTIYFGEGSWLTVV.

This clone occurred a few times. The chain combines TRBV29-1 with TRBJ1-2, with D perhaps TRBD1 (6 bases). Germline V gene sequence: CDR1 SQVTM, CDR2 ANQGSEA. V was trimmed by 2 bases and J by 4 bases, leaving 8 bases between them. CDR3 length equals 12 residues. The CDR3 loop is CSVEKQGYGYTF. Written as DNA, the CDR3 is TGCAGCGTTGAAAAACAGGGCTATGGCTACACCTTC.

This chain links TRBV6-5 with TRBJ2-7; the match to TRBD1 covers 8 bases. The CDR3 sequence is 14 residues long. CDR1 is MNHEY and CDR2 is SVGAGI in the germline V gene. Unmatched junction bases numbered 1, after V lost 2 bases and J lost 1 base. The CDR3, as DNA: TGTGCCAGCAGTTACCGGGACAGGTCCTACGAGCAGTACTTC. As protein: CASSYRDRSYEQYF.

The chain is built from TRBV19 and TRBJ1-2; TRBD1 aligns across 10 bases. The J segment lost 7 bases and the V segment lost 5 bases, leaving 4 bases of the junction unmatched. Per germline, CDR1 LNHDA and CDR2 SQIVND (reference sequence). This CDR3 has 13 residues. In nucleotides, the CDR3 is TGTGCCAGTAGTTGGACAGGGGGATTTGGCTACACCTTC. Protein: CASSWTGGFGYTF.

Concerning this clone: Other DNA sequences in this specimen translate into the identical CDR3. CDR3 DNA sequence: TGTGCCAGTTCATCGAGCGGGAGTGACCAAGAGACCCAGTACTTC. It translates to CASSSSGSDQETQYF. This sequence joins TRBV18 and TRBJ2-5, with 8 nucleotides matching TRBD2. Germline trimming cut 9 bases from V and 0 bases from J; bases unmatched to any gene: 9. In germline, CDR1 is KGHSH, CDR2 LQKENI. The CDR3 is 15 amino acids.

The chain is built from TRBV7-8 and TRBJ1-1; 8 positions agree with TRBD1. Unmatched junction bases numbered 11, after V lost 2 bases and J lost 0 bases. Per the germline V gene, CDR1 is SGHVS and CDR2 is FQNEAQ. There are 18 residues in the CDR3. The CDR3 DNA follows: TGTGCCAGCAGCTTACTGGGGACGCAGGGGGCTATGAACACTGAAGCTTTCTTT. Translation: CASSLLGTQGAMNTEAFF.

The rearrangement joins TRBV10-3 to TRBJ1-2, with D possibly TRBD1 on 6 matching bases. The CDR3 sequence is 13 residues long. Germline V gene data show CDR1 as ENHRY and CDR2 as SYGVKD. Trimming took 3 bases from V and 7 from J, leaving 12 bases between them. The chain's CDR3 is CAISDPGVRGYTF. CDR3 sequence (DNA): TGTGCCATCAGTGACCCAGGGGTGCGTGGCTACACCTTC.

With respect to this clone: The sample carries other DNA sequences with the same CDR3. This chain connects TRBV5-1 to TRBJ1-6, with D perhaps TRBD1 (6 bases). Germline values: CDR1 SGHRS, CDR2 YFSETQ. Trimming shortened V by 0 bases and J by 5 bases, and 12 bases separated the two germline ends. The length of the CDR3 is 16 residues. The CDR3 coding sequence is TGCGCCAGCAGCTTGGCCGGGCAGGGGAATAATTCACCCCTCCACTTT. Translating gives CASSLAGQGNNSPLHF.

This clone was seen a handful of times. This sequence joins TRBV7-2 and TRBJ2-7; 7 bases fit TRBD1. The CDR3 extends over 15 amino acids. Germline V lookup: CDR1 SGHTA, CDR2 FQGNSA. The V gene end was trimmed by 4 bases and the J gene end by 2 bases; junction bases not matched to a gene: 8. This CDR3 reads CASSSQQGWTYEQYF. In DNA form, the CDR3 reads TGTGCCAGCAGCTCCCAACAGGGGTGGACCTACGAGCAGTACTTC.

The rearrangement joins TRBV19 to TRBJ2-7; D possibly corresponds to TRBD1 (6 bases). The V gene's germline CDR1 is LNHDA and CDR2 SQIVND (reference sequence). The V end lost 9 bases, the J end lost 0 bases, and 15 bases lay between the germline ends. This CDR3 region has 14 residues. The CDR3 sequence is CASSRGGSSYEQYF. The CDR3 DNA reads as TGTGCCAGCAGCCGTGGGGGCTCCTCCTACGAGCAGTACTTC.

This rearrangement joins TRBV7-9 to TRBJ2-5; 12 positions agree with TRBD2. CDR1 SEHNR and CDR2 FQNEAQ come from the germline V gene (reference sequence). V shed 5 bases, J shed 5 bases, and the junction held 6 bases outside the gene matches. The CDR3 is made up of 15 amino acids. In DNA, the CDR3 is TGTGCCAGCAGCGGTCTAGCGGGAGGGTTGGAGACCCAGTACTTC. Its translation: CASSGLAGGLETQYF.